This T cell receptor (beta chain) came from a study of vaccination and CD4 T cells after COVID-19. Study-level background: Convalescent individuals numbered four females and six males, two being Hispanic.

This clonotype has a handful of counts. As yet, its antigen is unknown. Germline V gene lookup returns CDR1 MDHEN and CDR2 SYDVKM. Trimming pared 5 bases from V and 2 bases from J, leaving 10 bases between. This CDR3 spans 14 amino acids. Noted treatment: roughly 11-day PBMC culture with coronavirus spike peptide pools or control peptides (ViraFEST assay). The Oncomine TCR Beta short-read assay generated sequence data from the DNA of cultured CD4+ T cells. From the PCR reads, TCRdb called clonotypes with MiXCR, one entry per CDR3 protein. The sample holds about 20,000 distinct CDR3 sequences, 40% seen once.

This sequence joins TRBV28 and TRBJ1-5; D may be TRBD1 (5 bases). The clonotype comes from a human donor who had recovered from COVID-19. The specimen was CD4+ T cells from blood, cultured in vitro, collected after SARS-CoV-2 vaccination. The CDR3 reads CASSTPGRNQPQHF. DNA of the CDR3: TGTGCCAGCAGTACCCCGGGACGCAATCAGCCCCAGCATTTT.